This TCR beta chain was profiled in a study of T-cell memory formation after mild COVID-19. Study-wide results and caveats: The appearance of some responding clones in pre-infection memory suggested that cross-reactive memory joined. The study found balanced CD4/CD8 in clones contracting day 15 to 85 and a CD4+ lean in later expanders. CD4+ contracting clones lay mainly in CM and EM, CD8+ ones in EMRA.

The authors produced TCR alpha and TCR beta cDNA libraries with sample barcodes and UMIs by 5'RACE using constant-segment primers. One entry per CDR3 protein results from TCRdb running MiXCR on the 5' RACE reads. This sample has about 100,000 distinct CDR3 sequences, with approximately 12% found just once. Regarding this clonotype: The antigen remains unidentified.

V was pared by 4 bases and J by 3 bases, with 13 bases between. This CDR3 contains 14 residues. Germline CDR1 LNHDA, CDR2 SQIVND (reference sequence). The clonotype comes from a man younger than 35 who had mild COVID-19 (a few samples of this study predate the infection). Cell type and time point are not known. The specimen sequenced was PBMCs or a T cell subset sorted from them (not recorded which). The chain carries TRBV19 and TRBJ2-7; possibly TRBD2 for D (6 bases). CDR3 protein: CASSTTSTSYEQYV. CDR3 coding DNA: TGTGCCAGTAGTACGACCTCGACTAGCTACGAGCAGTACGTC.